This TCR beta chain was profiled in a study of cytomegalovirus exposure and HLA in healthy donors. CDR1 and CDR2 from the germline V gene are SGHDT and YYEEEE. The CDR3 is 13 amino acids. With 3 bases clipped from V and 7 bases from J, the junction kept 6 bases outside the gene matches. This clone was seen a single time. No antigen is known for it. PCR employed 60 Vbeta and 13 Jbeta primers. The table came from immunoSEQ multiplex PCR; TCRdb's copy has only in-frame clones and leaves some out. The sample consists of 100,000 to 150,000 clones, approximately 80% of them appearing once. Study-wide points: A link between a missense DCLRE1C variant and TCR beta V- and J-gene trimming emerged from a later analysis.

The donors, nominally healthy at sampling, likely had unrecorded immune exposures. The sequence derives from a man aged 35 to 55 in good health and CMV-seronegative. The sequencing sample was made of PBMCs. This chain joins TRBV5-6 and TRBJ2-5, with 7 positions matching TRBD1. CDR3 region: CASSYDEGATQYF. The CDR3 region has the DNA TGTGCCAGCAGCTACGACGAGGGGGCGACCCAGTACTTC.